The subject of this entry is one TCR beta chain. The data originate from a study of control samples from healthy donors and cancer patients. This CDR3 has 13 residues. The germline V and J ends were trimmed by 0 bases and 10 bases, with 13 bases remaining between them. Germline values: CDR1 SGHKS, CDR2 YYEKEE (reference sequence). Generated by immunoSEQ multiplex PCR, the TCRdb table keeps only in-frame clones and is missing some. The listing records fewer than 200,000 clones. Sequenced sample: blood. The origin of this receptor is a woman aged 25 to 39 in good health. The chain links TRBV5-5 to TRBJ2-5; D is unclear. CDR3 in amino acids: CASSLDGRIIQYF. Written as DNA, the CDR3 is TGTGCCAGCAGCTTGGACGGCAGGATAATCCAGTACTTC.